These 9 T cell receptor beta chains were sequenced from one sample in a study of cytomegalovirus exposure and HLA in healthy donors. The study ran its PCR with 60 Vbeta and 13 Jbeta primers. Measured with immunoSEQ multiplex PCR; TCRdb has only the in-frame clones, and not every one. The sample yields over 70,000 clones, 60% to 80% seen once. Source material: PBMCs. Receptor source: a woman between 45 and 60 years old in good health and CMV-seropositive.

The table lists this clone with a few counts. This chain connects TRBV7-9 to TRBJ2-1, with 9 bases lining up with TRBD2. The V and J ends lost 5 bases and 7 bases, in that order; junction bases with no gene match: 12. CDR1 and CDR2 from the germline V gene are SEHNR and FQNEAQ (reference sequence). The CDR3 consists of 16 residues. This chain's CDR3 is CASSGSGSLLKNEQFF. DNA of the CDR3: TGTGCCAGCAGCGGTAGCGGGAGCCTGCTCAAGAATGAGCAGTTCTTC. The variable domain in full, completed from reference TRBV7-9 and TRBJ2-1, reads DTGVSQNPRHKITKRGQNVTFRCDPISEHNRLYWYRQTLGQGPEFLTYFQNEAQLEKSRLLSDRFSAERPKGSFSTLEIQRTEQGDSAMYLCASSGSGSLLKNEQFFGPGTRLTVL.

The chain uses TRBV27 and TRBJ2-1; TRBD2 matches at 8 bases. There are 15 residues in the CDR3. V trimming: 6 bases; J trimming: 7 bases; junction bases outside the gene matches: 11. The V gene's germline CDR1 is MNHEY and CDR2 SMNVEV (reference sequence). The CDR3 nucleotides are TGTGCCAGCAGGGGGGAAGCGGGGGCATATAATGAGCAGTTCTTC. Translated: CASRGEAGAYNEQFF.

The genes are TRBV9 and TRBJ2-5; the match to TRBD2 covers 7 bases. Germline-derived CDR1 and CDR2 are SGDLS and YYNGEE. The CDR3 covers 15 residues. V lost 0 bases and J lost 4; bases outside the gene matches: 6. This CDR3 reads CASSVGGSGGETQYF. For the CDR3, the DNA is TGTGCCAGCAGCGTAGGCGGGAGTGGGGGAGAGACCCAGTACTTC.

The chain recombines TRBV11-2 with TRBJ1-2; a possible D gene is TRBD1 (5 bases). The V and J ends lost 1 base and 3 bases respectively, with 6 bases between them. The CDR3 spans 13 residues. Germline lookup yields CDR1 SGHAT and CDR2 FQNNGV. The CDR3 nucleotides are TGTGCCAGCAGCTTAGCACAGGACTATGGCTACACCTTC. Its translation is CASSLAQDYGYTF.

A remark on this clone: Mismatch with germline at one junction end may stem from a read error. V usage is TRBV7-9 and J usage is TRBJ1-3; TRBD1 might be the D (6 bases). The germline V gene has CDR1 SEHNR and CDR2 FQNEAQ (reference sequence). The CDR3 sequence is 17 residues long. The CDR3 sequence: CSSSYSQTGLRGNTIYF. The CDR3, as DNA: TGTTCCAGCAGCTACAGCCAAACAGGGCTACGAGGAAACACCATATATTTT.

The chain employs TRBV29-1 and TRBJ1-2, with D possibly matching TRBD1 (5 bases). V was pared by 6 bases and J by 3 bases, with 14 bases between. CDR1 and CDR2 from the germline V gene are SQVTM and ANQGSEA. There are 13 residues in the CDR3. CDR3 in DNA: TGCAGCGTACGCCAGGGTGGCGACTATGGCTACACCTTC. Its translation is CSVRQGGDYGYTF.

The V and J genes are TRBV5-1 and TRBJ2-7; possibly TRBD2 for D (6 bases). Trimming took 2 bases from V and 6 from J, leaving 12 bases between them. Germline CDR1 reads SGHRS; CDR2 reads YFSETQ. This CDR3 comprises 13 residues. DNA of the CDR3: TGCGCCAGCAGCTTAAGTCTGGGAGGCGAGCAGTACGTC. The encoded protein is CASSLSLGGEQYV.

The chain recombines TRBV6-1 with TRBJ1-1, with D perhaps TRBD1 (5 bases). CDR1 and CDR2 from the germline V gene are MNHNS and SASEGT. The germline V and J ends were trimmed by 8 bases and 6 bases, with 10 bases remaining between them. CDR3 size: 11 residues. CDR3 nucleotides: TGTGCCAGCTCGGGGGGATCTGAAGCTTTCTTT. Residues: CASSGGSEAFF.

V gene TRBV11-2 combines with J gene TRBJ2-7, with TRBD1 as a possible D gene (7 bases). Germline loops: CDR1 SGHAT, CDR2 FQNNGV. This CDR3 has 14 residues. Trimming shortened V by 4 bases and J by 3 bases, and 13 bases separated the two germline ends. The CDR3 region has the DNA TGTGCCAGCAGCTACGCGGGACAGTTCTACGAGCAGTACTTC. Its translation is CASSYAGQFYEQYF.